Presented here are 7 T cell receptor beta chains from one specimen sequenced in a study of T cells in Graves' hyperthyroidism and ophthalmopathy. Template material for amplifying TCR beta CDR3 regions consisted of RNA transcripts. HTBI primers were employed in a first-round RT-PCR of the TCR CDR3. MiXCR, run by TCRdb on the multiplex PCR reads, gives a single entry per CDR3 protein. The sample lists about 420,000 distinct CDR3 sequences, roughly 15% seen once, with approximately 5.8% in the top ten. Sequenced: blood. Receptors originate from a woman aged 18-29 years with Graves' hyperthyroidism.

The CDR3 loop is CASSLQLARYNEQFF. Written as DNA, the CDR3 is TGCGCCAGCAGCTTGCAGTTAGCCCGATACAATGAGCAGTTCTTC. The chain links TRBV5-1 to TRBJ2-1; no definite D call. V was cut by 1 base and J by 4 bases, with 12 bases left in between. The CDR3 spans 15 residues. From germline, CDR1 is SGHRS and CDR2 YFSETQ.

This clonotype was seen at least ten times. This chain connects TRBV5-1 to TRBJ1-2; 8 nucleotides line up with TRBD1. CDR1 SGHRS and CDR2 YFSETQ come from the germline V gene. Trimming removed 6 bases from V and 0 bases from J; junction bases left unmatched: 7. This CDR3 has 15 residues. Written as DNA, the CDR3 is TGCGCCAGCACGACAGGGGCGATATCTAACTATGGCTACACCTTC. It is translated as CASTTGAISNYGYTF.

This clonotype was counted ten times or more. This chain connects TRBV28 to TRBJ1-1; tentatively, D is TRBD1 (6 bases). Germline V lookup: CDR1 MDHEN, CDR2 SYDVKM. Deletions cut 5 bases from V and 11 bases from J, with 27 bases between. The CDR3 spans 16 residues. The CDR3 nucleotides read TGTGCCAGCAGTCTACTTGTCCTCGCCGGGGGGCATGCGGCTTTCTTT. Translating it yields CASSLLVLAGGHAAFF.

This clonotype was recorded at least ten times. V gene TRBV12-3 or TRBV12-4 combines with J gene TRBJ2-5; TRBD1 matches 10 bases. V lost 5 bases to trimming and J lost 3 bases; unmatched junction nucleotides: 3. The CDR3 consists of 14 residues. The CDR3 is CASSKTGGEETQYF. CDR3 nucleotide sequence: TGTGCCAGCAGTAAGACAGGGGGCGAAGAGACCCAGTACTTC.

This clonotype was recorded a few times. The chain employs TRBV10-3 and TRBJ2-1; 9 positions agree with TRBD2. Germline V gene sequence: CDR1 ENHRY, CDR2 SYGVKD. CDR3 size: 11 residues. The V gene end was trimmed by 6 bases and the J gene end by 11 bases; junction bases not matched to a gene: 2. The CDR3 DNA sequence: TGTGCCATCAGCCCTAGCGGGAAGCAGTTCTTC. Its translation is CAISPSGKQFF.

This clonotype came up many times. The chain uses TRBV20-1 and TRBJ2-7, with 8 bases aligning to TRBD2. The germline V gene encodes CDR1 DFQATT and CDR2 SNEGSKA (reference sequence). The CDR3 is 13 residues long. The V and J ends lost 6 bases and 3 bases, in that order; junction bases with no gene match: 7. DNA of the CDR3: TGCAGTGCGCGGGAGCGGGGGAACTACGAGCAGTACTTC. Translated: CSARERGNYEQYF.

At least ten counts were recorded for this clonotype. The CDR3 region has the DNA TGTGCCAGCAGCGGACTGAGAACCGGGGAGCTGTTTTTT. Protein product: CASSGLRTGELFF. J is TRBJ2-2 and V is TRBV6-2 or TRBV6-3; D might be TRBD2 (5 bases). The V gene's germline CDR1 is MNHEY and CDR2 SVGEGT. This CDR3 comprises 13 residues. The germline V and J ends were trimmed by 6 bases and 5 bases, with 10 bases remaining between them.